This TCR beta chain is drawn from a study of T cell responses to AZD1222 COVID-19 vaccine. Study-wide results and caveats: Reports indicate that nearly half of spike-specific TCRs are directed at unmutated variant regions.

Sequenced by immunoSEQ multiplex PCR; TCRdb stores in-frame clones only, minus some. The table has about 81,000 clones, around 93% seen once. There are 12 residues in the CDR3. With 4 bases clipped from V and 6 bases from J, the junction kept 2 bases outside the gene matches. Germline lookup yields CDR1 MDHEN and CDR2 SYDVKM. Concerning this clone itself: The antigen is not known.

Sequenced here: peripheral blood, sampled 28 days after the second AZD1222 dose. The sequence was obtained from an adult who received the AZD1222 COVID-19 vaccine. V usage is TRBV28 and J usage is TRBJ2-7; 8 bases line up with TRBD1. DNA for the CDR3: TGTGCCAGCAGTTCGACAGGGGCCGAGCAGTACTTC. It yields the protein CASSSTGAEQYF.